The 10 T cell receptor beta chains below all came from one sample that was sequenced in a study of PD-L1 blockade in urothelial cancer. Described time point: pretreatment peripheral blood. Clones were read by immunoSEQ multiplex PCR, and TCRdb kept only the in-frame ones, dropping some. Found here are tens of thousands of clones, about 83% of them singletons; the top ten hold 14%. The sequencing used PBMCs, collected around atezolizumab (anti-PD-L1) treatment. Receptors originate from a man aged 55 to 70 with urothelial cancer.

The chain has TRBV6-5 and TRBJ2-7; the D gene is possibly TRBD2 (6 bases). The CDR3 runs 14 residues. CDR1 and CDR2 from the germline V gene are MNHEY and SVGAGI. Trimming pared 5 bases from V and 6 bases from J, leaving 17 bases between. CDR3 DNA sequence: TGTGCCAGCAGTCCTTTTCGGGAGTACATCGAGCAGTACTTC. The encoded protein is CASSPFREYIEQYF.

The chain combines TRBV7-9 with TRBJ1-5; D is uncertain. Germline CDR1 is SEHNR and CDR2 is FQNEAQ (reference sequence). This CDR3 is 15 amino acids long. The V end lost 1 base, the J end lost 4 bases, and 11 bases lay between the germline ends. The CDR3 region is CASSLGPEGNQPQHF. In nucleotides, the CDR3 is TGTGCCAGCAGCTTAGGACCAGAGGGAAATCAGCCCCAGCATTTT.

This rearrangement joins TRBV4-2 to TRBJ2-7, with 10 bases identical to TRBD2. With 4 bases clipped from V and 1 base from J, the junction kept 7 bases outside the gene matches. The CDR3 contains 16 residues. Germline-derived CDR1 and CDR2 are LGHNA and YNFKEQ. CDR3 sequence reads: CASSPSGLAASYEQYF. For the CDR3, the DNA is TGTGCCAGCAGCCCTTCTGGACTAGCGGCGTCCTACGAGCAGTACTTC.

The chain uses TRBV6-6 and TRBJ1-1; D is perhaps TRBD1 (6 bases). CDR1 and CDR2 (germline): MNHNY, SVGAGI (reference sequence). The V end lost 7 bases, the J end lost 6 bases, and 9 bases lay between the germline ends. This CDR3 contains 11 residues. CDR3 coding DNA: TGTGCCAGCAAGAGGGGGTCTGAAGCTTTCTTT. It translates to CASKRGSEAFF.

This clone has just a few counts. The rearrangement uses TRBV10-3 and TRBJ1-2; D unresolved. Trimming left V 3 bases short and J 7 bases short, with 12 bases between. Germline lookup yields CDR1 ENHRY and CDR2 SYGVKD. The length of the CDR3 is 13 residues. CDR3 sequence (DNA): TGTGCCATCAGTGACCTACAGTTTTCTGGCTACACCTTC. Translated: CAISDLQFSGYTF.

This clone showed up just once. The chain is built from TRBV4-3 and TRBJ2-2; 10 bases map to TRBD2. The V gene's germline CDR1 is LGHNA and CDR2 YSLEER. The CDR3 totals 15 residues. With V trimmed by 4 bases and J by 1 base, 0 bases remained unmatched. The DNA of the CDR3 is TGCGCCAGCAGCCGACTAGCGGGGAACACCGGGGAGCTGTTTTTT. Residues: CASSRLAGNTGELFF.

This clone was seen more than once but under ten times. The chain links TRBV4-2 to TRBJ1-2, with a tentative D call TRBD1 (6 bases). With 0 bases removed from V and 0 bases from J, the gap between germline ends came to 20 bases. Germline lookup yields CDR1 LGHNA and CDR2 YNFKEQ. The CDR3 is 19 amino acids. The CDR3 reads CASSQDQQGSYLSNYGYTF. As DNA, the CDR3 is TGTGCCAGCAGCCAAGATCAACAGGGCTCCTACCTTTCTAACTATGGCTACACCTTC.

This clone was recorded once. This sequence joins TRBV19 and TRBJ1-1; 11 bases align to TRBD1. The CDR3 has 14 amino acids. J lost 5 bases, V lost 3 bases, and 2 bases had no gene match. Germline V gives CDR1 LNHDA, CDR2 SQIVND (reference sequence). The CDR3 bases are TGTGCCAGTAGTATGGGGACAGGGGGGACTGAAGCTTTCTTT. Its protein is CASSMGTGGTEAFF.

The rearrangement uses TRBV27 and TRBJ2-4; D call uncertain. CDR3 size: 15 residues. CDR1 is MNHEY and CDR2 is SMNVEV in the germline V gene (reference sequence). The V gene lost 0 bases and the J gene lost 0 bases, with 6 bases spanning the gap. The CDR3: CASSLSSQAKNIQYF. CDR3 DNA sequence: TGTGCCAGCAGTTTATCGAGCCAAGCCAAAAACATTCAGTACTTC.

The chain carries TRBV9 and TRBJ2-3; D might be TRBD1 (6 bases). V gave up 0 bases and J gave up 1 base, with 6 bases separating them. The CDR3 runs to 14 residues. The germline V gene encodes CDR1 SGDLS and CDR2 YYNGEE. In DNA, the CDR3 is TGTGCCAGCAGCGTAGACAGGGGCACAGATACGCAGTATTTT. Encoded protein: CASSVDRGTDTQYF.